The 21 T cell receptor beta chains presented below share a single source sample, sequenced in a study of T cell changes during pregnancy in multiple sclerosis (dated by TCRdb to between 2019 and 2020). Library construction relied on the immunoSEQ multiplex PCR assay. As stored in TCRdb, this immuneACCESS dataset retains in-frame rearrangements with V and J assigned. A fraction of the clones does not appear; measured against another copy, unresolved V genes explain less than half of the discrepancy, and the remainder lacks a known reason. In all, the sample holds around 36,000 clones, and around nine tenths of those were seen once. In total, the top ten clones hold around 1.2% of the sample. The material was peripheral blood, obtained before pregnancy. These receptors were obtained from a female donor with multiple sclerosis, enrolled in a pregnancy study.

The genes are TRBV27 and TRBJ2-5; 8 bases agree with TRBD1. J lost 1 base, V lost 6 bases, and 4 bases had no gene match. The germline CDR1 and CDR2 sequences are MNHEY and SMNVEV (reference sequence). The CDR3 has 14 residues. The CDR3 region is CASRIQGGQETQYF. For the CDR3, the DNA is TGTGCCAGCAGAATACAGGGGGGCCAAGAGACCCAGTACTTC.

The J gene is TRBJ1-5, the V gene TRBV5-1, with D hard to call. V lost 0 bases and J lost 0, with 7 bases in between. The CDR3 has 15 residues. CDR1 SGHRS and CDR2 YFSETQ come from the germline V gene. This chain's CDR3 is CASSLDSFSNQPQHF. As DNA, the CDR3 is TGCGCCAGCAGCTTGGACAGCTTTAGCAATCAGCCCCAGCATTTT.

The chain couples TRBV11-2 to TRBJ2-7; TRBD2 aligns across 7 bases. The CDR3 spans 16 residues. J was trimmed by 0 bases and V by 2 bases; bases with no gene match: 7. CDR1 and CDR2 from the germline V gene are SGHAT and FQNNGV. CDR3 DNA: TGTGCCAGCAGCTTAAATAGCGGGCTGAGCTCCTACGAGCAGTACTTC. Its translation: CASSLNSGLSSYEQYF.

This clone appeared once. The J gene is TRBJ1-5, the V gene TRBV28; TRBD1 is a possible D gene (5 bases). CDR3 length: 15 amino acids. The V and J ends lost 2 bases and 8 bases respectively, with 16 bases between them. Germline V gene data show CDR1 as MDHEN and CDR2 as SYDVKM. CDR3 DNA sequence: TGTGCCAGCAGTTTAGGTCAGGGCGCCCGGAAGCCCCAGCATTTT. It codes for CASSLGQGARKPQHF.

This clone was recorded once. As DNA, the CDR3 is TGTGCCAGCCTTTCCTTAAGCGCGTACAATGAGCAGTTCTTC. Its protein product is CASLSLSAYNEQFF. The chain recombines TRBV28 with TRBJ2-1; no clear D. The ends were cut back, 8 bases at V and 4 bases at J, with 15 bases in the middle. The CDR3 covers 14 residues. Per the germline V gene, CDR1 is MDHEN and CDR2 is SYDVKM. Full variable domain (outside the CDR3, taken from reference TRBV28 and TRBJ2-1): DVKVTQSSRYLVKRTGEKVFLECVQDMDHENMFWYRQDPGLGLRLIYFSYDVKMKEKGDIPEGYSVSREKKERFSLILESASTNQTSMYLCASLSLSAYNEQFFGPGTRLTVL.

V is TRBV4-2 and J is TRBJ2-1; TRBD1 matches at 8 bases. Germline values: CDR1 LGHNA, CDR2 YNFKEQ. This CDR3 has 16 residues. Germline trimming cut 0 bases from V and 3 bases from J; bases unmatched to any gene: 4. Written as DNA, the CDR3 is TGTGCCAGCAGCCAAGATGGAACAGGGGGCTACAATGAGCAGTTCTTC. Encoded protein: CASSQDGTGGYNEQFF.

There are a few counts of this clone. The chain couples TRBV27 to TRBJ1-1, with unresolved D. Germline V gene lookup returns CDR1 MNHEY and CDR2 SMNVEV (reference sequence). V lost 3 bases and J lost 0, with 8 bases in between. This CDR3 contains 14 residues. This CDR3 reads CASSFSYMNTEAFF. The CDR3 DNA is TGTGCCAGCAGTTTCAGTTACATGAACACTGAAGCTTTCTTT.

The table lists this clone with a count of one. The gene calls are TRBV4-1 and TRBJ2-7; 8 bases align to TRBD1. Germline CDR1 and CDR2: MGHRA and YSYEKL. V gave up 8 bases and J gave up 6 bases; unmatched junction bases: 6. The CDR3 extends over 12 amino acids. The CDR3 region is CASRTGLGEQYF. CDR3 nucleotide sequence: TGCGCCAGCCGGACAGGGCTGGGCGAGCAGTACTTC.

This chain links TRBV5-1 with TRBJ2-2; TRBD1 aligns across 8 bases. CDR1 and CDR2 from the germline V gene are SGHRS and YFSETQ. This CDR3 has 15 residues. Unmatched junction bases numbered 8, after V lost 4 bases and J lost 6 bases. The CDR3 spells CASSDFDRGPGELFF. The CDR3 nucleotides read TGCGCCAGCAGCGATTTCGACAGGGGCCCCGGGGAGCTGTTTTTT.

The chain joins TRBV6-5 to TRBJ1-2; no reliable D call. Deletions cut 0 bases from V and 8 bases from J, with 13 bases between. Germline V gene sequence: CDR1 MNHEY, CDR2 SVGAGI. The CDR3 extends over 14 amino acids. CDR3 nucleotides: TGTGCCAGCAGTTACTCGAGCTGGGCTGAGGGCTACACCTTC. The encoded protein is CASSYSSWAEGYTF.

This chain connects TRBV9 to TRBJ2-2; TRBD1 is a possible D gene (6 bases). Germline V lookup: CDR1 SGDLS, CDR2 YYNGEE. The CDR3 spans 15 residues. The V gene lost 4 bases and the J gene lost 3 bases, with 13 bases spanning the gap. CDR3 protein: CASSTGTHYTGELFF. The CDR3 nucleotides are TGTGCCAGCAGCACCGGGACACATTACACCGGGGAGCTGTTTTTT.

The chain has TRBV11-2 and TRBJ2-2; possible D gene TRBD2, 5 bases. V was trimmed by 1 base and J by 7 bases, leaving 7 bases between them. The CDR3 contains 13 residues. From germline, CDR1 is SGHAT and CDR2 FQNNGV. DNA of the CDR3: TGTGCCAGCAGCTTAGCCGGGGTCGGGGAGCTGTTTTTT. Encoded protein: CASSLAGVGELFF. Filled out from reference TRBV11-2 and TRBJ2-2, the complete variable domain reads EAGVAQSPRYKIIEKRQSVAFWCNPISGHATLYWYQQILGQGPKLLIQFQNNGVVDDSQLPKDRFSAERLKGVDSTLKIQPAKLEDSAVYLCASSLAGVGELFFGEGSRLTVL.

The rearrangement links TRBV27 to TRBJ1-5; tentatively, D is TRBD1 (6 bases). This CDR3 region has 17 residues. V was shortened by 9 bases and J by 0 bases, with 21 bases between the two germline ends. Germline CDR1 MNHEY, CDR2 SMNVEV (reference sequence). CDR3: CASALTGSPNSNQPQHF. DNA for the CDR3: TGTGCCAGTGCACTGACAGGAAGCCCCAATAGCAATCAGCCCCAGCATTTT.

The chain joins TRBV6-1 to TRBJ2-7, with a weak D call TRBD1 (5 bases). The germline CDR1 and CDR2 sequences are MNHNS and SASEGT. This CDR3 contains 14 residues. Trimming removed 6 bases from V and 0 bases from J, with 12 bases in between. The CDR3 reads CASRGLSVSYEQYF. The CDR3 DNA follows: TGTGCCAGCAGGGGGCTCAGTGTCTCCTACGAGCAGTACTTC.

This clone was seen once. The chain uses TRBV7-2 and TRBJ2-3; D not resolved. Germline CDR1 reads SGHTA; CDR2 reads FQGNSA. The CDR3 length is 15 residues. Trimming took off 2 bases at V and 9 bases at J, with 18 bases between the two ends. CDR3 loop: CASSLPAGARETQYF. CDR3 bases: TGTGCCAGCAGCTTACCTGCCGGAGCGAGAGAGACGCAGTATTTT.

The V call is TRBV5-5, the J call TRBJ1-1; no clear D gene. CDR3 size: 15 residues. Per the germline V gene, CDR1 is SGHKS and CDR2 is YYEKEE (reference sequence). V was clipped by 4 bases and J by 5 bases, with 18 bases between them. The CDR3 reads CASSPLGNLRTEAFF. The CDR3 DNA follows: TGTGCCAGCAGCCCATTGGGCAACCTGAGAACTGAAGCTTTCTTT.

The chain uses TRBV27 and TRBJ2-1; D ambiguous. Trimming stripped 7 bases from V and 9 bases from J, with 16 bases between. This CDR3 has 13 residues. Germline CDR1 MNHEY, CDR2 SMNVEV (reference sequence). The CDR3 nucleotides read TGTGCCAGCACCCAGACTGGCTTCGTTGAGCAGTTCTTC. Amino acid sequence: CASTQTGFVEQFF.

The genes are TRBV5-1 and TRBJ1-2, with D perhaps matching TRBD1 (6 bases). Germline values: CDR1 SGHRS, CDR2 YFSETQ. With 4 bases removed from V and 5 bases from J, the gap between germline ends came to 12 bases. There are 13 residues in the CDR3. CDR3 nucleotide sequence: TGCGCCAGCAGCCCGGACAGCCCGTATGGCTACACCTTC. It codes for CASSPDSPYGYTF.

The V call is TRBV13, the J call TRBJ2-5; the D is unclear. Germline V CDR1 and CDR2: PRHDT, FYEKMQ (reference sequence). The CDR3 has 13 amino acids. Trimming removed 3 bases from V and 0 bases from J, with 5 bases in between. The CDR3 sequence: CASSFSDQETQYF. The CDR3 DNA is TGTGCCAGCAGCTTTTCTGACCAAGAGACCCAGTACTTC.

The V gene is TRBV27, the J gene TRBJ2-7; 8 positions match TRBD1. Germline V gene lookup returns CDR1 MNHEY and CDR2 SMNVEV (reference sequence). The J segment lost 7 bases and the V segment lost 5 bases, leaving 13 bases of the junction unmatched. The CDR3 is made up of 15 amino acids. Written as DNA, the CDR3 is TGTGCCAGCAGTCCCTCGGCAGGGGGCCTGAGGGAGCAGTACTTC. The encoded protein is CASSPSAGGLREQYF.

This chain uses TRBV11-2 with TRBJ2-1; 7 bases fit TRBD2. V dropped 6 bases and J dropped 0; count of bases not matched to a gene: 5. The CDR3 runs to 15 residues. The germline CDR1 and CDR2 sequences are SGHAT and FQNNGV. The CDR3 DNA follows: TGTGCCAGCAGGAAAAGCGGGATCTCCTACAATGAGCAGTTCTTC. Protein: CASRKSGISYNEQFF.